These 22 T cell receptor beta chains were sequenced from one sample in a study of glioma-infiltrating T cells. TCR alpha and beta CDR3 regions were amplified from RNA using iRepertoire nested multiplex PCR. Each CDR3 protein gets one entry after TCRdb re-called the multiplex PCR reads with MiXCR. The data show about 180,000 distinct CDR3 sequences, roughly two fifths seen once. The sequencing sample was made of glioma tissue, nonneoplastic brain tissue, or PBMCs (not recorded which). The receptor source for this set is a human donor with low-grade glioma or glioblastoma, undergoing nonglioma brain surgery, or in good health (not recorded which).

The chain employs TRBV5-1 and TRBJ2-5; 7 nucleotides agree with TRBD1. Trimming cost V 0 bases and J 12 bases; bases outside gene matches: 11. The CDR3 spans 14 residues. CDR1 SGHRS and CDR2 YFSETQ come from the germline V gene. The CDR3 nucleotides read TGCGCCAGCAGCTTGGCTCCCCGACAGGGCCCTAAGTACTTC. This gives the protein CASSLAPRQGPKYF.

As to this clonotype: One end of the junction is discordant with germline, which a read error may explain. Here the CDR3 reads CASSLTGFWTESFF. The CDR3 DNA is TGTGCCAGCAGCCTCACAGGGTTCTGGACTGAATCTTTCTTT. V and J are TRBV12-3 or TRBV12-4 and TRBJ1-1; D is perhaps TRBD1 (6 bases). The CDR3 totals 14 residues.

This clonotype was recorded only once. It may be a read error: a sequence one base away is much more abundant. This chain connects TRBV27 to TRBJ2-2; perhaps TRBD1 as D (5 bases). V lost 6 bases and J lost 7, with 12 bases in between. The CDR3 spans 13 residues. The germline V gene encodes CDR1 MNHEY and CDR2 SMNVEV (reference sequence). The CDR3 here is CASRFPQGGELFF. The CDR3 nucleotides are TGTGCCAGCAGGTTCCCGCAGGGCGGGGAGCTGTTTTTT.

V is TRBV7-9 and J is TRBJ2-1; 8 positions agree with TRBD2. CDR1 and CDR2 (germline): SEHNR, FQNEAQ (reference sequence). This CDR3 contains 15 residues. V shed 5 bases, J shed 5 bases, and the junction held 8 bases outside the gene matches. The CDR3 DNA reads TGTGCCAGCAGCCCATGGACTAGCAGAGACAATGAGCAGTTCTTC. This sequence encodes CASSPWTSRDNEQFF.

CDR3 region: CSVESSGNSEQFF. The CDR3 DNA is TGCAGCGTTGAGAGTAGCGGGAACAGTGAGCAGTTCTTC. The chain joins TRBV29-1 to TRBJ2-1; 8 bases match TRBD2. J was trimmed by 9 bases and V by 3 bases; bases with no gene match: 7. The germline V gene has CDR1 SQVTM and CDR2 ANQGSEA. There are 13 residues in the CDR3.

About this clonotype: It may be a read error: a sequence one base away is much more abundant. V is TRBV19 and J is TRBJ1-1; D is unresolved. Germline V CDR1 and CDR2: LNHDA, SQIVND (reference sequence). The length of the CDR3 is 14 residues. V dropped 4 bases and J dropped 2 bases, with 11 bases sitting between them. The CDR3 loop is CASSKSVDNTEAFF. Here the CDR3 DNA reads TGTGCCAGTAGTAAGAGTGTTGACAACACTGAAGCTTTCTTT.

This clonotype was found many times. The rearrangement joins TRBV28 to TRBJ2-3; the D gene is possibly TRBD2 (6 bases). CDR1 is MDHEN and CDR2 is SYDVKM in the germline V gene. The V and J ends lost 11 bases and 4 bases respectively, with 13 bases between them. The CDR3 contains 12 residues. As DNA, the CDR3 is TGTGCCGGAGGGATTAACTCAGATACGCAGTATTTT. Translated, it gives CAGGINSDTQYF.

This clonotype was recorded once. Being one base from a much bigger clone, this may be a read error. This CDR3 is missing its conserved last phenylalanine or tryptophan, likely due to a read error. Here the CDR3 DNA reads TGCAGTGCTATGGGACTAGCGGGAGCCAATGAGCAGTTCTCC. Its translation: CSAMGLAGANEQFS. This rearrangement joins TRBV20-1 to TRBJ2-1, with 14 nucleotides matching TRBD2. V lost 4 bases, J lost 6 bases, and 2 bases stayed unmatched. CDR3 length: 14 residues. CDR1 is DFQATT and CDR2 is SNEGSKA in the germline V gene (reference sequence).

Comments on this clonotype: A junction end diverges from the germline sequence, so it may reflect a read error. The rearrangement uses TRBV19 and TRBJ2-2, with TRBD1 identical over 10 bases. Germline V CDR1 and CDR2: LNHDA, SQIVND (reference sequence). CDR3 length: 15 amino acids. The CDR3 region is CATYPGQGYAGEMFF. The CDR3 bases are TGTGCCACCTACCCGGGACAGGGGTACGCCGGGGAGATGTTTTTT.

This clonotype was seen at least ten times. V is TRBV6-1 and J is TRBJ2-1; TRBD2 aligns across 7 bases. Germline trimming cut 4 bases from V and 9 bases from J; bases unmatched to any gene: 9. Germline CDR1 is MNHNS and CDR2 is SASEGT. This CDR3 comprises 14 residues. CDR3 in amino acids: CASSGPILASEQFF. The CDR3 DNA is TGTGCCAGCAGTGGACCGATACTAGCGTCTGAGCAGTTCTTC.

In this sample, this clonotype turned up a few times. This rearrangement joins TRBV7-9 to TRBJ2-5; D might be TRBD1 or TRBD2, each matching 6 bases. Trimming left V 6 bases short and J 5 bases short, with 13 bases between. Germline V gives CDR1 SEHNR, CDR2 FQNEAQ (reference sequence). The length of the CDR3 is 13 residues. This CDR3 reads CASRGGHLETQYF. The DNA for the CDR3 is TGTGCCAGCAGGGGGGGACATTTGGAGACCCAGTACTTC.

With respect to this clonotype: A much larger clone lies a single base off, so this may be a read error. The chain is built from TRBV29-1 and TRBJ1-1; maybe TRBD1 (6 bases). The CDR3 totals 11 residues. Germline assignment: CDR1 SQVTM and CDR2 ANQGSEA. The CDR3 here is CSVEGGPEASF. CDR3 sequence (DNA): TGCAGCGTTGAAGGGGGGCCTGAAGCTTCCTTT.

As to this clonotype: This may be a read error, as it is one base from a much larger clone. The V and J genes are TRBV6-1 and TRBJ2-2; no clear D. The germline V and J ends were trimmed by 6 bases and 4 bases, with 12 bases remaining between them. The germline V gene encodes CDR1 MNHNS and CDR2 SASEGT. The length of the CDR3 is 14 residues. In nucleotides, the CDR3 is TGTGCCAGCAGATCACTACAGCGCACCGGGGAGCTGTTTTTT. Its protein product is CASRSLQRTGELFF.

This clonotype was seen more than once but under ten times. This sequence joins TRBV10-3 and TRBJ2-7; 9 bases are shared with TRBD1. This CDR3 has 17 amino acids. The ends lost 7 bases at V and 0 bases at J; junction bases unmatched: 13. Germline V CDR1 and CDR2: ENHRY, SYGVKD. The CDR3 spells CAINPGPGQGGSYEQYF. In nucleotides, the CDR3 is TGTGCCATCAATCCTGGACCGGGACAGGGAGGCTCCTACGAGCAGTACTTC.

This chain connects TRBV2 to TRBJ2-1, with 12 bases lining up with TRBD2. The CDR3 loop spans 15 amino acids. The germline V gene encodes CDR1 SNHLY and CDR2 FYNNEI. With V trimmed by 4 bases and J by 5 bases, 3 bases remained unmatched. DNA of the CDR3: TGTGCCAGCAGTGCCGGACTAGCGGGGAACAATGAGCAGTTCTTC. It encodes CASSAGLAGNNEQFF.

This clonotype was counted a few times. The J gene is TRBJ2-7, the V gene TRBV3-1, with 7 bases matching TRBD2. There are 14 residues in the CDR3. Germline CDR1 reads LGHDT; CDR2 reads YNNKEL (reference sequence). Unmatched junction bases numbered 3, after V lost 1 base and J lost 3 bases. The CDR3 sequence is CASSQAQRDYEQYF. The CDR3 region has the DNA TGTGCCAGCAGCCAAGCCCAGCGGGACTACGAGCAGTACTTC.

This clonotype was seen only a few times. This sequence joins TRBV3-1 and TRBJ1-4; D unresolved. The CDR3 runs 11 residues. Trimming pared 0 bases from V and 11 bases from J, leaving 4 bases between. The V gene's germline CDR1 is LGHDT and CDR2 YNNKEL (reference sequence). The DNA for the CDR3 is TGTGCCAGCAGCCAAGATGGGAAACTGTTTTTT. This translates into CASSQDGKLFF.

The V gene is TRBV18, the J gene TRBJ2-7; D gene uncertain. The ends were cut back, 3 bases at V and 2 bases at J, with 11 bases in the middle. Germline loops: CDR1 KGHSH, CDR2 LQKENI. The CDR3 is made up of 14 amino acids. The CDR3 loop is CASSPSSQTYEQYF. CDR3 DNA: TGTGCCAGCTCACCGTCTTCTCAGACCTACGAGCAGTACTTC.

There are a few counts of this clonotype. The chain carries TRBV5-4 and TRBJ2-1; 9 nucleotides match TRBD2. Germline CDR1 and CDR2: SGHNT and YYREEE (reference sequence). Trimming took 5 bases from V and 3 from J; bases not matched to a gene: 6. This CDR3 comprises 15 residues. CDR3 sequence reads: CASRGVAGDYNEQFF. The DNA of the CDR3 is TGTGCCAGCAGGGGGGTAGCGGGAGACTACAATGAGCAGTTCTTC.

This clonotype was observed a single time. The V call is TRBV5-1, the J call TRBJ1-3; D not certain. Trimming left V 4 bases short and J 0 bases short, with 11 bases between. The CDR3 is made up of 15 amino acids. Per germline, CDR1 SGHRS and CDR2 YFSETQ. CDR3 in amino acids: CASSADASSGNTIYF. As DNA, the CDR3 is TGCGCCAGCAGCGCGGACGCCTCCTCTGGAAACACCATATATTTT.

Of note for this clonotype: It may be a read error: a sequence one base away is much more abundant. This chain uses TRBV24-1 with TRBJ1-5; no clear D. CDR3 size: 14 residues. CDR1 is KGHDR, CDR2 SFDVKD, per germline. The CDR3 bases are TGTGCCACCAGTGATTTGCTTAGCAATCAGACCCAGCATTTT. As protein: CATSDLLSNQTQHF.

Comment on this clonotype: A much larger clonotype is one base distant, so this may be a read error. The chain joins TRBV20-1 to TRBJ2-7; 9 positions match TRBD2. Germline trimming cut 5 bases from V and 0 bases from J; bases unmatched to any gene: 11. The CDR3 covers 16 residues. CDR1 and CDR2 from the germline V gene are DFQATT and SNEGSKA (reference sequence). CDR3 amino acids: CSAYGTSRRSSYEQYF. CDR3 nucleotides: TGCAGTGCTTACGGGACTAGCAGGAGGAGCTCCTACGAGCAGTACTTC.